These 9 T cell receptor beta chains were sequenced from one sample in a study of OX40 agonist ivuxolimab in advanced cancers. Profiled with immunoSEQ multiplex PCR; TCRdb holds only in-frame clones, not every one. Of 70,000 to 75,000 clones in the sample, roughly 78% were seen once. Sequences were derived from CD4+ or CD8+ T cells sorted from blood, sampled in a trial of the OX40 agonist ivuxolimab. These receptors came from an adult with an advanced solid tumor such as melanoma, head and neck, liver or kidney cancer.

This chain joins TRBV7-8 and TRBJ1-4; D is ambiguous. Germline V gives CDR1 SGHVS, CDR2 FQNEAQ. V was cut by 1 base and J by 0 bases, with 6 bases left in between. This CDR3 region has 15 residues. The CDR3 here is CASSLGKSTNEKLFF. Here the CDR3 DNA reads TGTGCCAGCAGCTTAGGGAAATCAACTAATGAAAAACTGTTTTTT.

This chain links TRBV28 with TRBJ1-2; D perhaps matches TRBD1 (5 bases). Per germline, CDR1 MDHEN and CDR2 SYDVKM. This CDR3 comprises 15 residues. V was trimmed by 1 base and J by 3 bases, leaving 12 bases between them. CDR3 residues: CASSLSPVRDYGYTF. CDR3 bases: TGTGCCAGCAGTTTATCCCCGGTCAGGGACTATGGCTACACCTTC.

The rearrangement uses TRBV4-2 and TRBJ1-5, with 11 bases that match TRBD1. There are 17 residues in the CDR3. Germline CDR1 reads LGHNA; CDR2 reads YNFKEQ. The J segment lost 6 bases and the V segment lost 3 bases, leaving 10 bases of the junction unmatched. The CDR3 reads CASSQDPGQGAAQPQHF. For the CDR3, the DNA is TGTGCCAGCAGCCAGGACCCCGGACAGGGGGCTGCTCAGCCCCAGCATTTT.

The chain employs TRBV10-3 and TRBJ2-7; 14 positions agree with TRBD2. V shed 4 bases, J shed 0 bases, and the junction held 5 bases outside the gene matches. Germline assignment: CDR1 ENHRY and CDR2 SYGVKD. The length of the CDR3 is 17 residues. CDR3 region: CAISAGTSGGRSYEQYF. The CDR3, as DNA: TGTGCCATCAGTGCCGGGACTAGCGGGGGCCGCTCCTACGAGCAGTACTTC.

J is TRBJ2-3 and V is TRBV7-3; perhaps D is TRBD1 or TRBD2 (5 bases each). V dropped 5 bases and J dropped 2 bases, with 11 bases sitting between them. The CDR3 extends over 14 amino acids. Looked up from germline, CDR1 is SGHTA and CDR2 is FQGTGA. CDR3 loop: CASSPGPATDTQYF. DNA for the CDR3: TGTGCCAGCAGCCCGGGACCTGCCACAGATACGCAGTATTTT.

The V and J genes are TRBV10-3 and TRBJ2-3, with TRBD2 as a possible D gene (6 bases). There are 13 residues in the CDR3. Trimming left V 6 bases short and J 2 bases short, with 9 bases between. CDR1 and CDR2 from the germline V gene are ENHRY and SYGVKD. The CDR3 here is CAIRRGVTDTQYF. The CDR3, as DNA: TGTGCCATCAGGCGGGGAGTCACAGATACGCAGTATTTT.

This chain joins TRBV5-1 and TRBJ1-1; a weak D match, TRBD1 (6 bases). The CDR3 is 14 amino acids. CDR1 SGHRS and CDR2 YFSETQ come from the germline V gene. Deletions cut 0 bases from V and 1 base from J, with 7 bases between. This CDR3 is CASSLGTANTEAFF. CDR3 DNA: TGCGCCAGCAGCTTGGGGACAGCGAACACTGAAGCTTTCTTT. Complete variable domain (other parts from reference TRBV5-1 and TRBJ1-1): KAGVTQTPRYLIKTRGQQVTLSCSPISGHRSVSWYQQTPGQGLQFLFEYFSETQRNKGNFPGRFSGRQFSNSRSEMNVSTLELGDSALYLCASSLGTANTEAFFGQGTRLTVV.

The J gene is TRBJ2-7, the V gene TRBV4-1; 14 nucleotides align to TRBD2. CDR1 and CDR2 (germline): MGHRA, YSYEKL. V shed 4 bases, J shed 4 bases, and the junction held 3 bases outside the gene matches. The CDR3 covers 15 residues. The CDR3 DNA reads TGCGCCAGCAGCCTCTGGACTAGCGGGAGGTACGAGCAGTACTTC. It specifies CASSLWTSGRYEQYF.

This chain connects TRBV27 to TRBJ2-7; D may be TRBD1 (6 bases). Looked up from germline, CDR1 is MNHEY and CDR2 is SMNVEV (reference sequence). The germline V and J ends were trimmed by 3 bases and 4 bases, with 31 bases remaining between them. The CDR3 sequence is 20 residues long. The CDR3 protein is CASSFRQGPGHIPYLYEQYF. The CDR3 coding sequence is TGTGCCAGCAGTTTCCGGCAGGGGCCTGGTCATATCCCATACTTATACGAGCAGTACTTC.